This TCR beta chain was documented in a study of blood T cell repertoires in COVID-19. Overall study context: T cells, B-cell-depleted T cells, or PBMCs supplied cDNA or gDNA.

Original processing methods: Reference gene primer amplification yielded estimated nucleated cell counts. Using immunoSEQ multiplex PCR, the repertoire was profiled, and TCRdb retains in-frame clones only, with some absent. V and J calls and clone size are those listed in that table; D and trimming were worked out from the DNA. The repertoire holds roughly 190,000 clones, with approximately 90% as singletons. The CDR3 loop spans 14 amino acids. CDR1 and CDR2 (germline): MDHEN, SYDVKM. The V and J ends lost 6 bases and 3 bases respectively, with 12 bases between them. Cohorts were determined from participant-reported clinical history. The study counted Cohort 3 donors as recovered given two negative PCRs, clearance, or symptom resolution.

The V gene is TRBV28, the J gene TRBJ1-5, with D uncertain. This clonotype originated in a woman aged 18-29 years who had recovered from COVID-19. Sequenced material: PBMCs or T cells enriched from blood (not recorded which). The CDR3 spells CASRTQRPNQPQHF. The DNA of the CDR3 is TGTGCCAGCAGGACTCAGAGACCCAATCAGCCCCAGCATTTT.